This TCR beta chain was profiled in a study of control samples from healthy donors and cancer patients. Data came from immunoSEQ multiplex PCR; TCRdb stores just in-frame clones and leaves some out. The sample lists 150,000 to 190,000 clones, 93% occurring once. Trimming cost V 4 bases and J 5 bases, with 14 bases left between them. The CDR3 loop spans 14 amino acids. In germline, CDR1 is LGHDT, CDR2 YNNKEL (reference sequence). The V and J genes are TRBV3-1 (or the pseudogene TRBV3-2) and TRBJ1-1; D might be TRBD1 (6 bases). The clonotype was recovered from a man aged 50 to 59 in good health. Source material: blood. Written as DNA, the CDR3 is TGTGCCAGCAGCCCTACAGGGTTCGTTACTGAAGCTTTCTTT. This sequence encodes CASSPTGFVTEAFF.